This T cell receptor (beta chain) is from a study of blood T cell repertoires in COVID-19. Study-wide context: T cells, B-cell-depleted T cells, or PBMCs supplied cDNA or gDNA.

Original processing notes: Amplifying reference gene primers gave estimates of nucleated cell counts. Profiling relied on immunoSEQ multiplex PCR, and the TCRdb table lists in-frame clones only, not all of them. From that table come the V and J calls and clone size; the DNA was used to work out D and trimming. The data contain over 400,000 clones, less than 90% of them singletons. Trimming removed 5 bases from V and 1 base from J, with 11 bases in between. Germline V gene sequence: CDR1 SNHLY, CDR2 FYNNEI. CDR3 length: 15 residues. The receptor was derived from a woman between 50 and 59 years old with COVID-19, enrolled during active disease. V usage is TRBV2 and J usage is TRBJ1-4; tentative D call: TRBD1 (6 bases). Sequencing was done on a sample of peripheral blood. The CDR3 protein is CASSPWTVTNEKLFF. As DNA, the CDR3 is TGTGCCAGCAGTCCTTGGACAGTAACTAATGAAAAACTGTTTTTT.